These 4 T cell receptor beta chains share one sample of origin, sequenced in a study of blood T cell repertoires in COVID-19. TCRdb's table, derived via immunoSEQ multiplex PCR, lists solely in-frame clones and lacks some. The sample lists over 150,000 clones; about 88% were seen once. The source material was peripheral blood. Receptors originate from a man aged 40-55 years with acute or convalescent COVID-19.

V and J are TRBV4-3 and TRBJ1-2; a weak D match, TRBD1 (5 bases). The CDR3 contains 15 residues. Germline CDR1 is LGHNA and CDR2 is YSLEER. V was cut by 1 base and J by 5 bases, with 14 bases left in between. The CDR3 loop is CASSQGRGAGYGYTF. CDR3 bases: TGCGCCAGCAGCCAAGGGAGAGGGGCGGGGTATGGCTACACCTTC.

This clone was found once. The chain combines TRBV18 with TRBJ2-1; D perhaps matches TRBD2 (5 bases). V was cut by 0 bases and J by 12 bases, with 15 bases left in between. Looked up from germline, CDR1 is KGHSH and CDR2 is LQKENI. The CDR3 is 14 amino acids. As DNA, the CDR3 is TGTGCCAGCTCACCACCCGGGGTAGACCCCGGGCAGTTCTTC. Residues: CASSPPGVDPGQFF.

The chain has TRBV25-1 and TRBJ2-2; 10 bases map to TRBD1. The germline CDR1 and CDR2 sequences are MGHDK and SYGVNS. The CDR3 sequence is 16 residues long. J gave up 5 bases and V 4 bases, and 7 bases lay outside the gene matches. This CDR3 reads CASSGIWTGGTGELFF. In DNA form, the CDR3 reads TGTGCCAGCAGTGGCATTTGGACAGGGGGTACCGGGGAGCTGTTTTTT.

This clone came up once. The rearrangement joins TRBV6-5 to TRBJ1-6, with TRBD1 as a possible D gene (5 bases). Germline CDR1 reads MNHEY; CDR2 reads SVGAGI. The CDR3 sequence is 14 residues long. V was pared by 8 bases and J by 0 bases, with 8 bases between. The CDR3 DNA reads as TGTGCCAGCCAGGGTAGCTCCTATAATTCACCCCTCCACTTT. It translates to CASQGSSYNSPLHF.